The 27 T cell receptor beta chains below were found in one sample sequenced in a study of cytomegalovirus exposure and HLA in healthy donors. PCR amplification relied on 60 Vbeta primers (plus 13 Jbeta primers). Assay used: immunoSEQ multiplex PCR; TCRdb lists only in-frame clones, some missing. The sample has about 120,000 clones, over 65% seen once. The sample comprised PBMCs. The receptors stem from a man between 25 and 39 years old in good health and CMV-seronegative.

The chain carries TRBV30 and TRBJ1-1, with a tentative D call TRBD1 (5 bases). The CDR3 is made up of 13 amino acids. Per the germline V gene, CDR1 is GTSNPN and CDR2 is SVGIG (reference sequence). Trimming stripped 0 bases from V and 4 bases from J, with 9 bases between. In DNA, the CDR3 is TGTGCCTGGAGTGTACGGGGGTTCACTGAAGCTTTCTTT. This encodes CAWSVRGFTEAFF.

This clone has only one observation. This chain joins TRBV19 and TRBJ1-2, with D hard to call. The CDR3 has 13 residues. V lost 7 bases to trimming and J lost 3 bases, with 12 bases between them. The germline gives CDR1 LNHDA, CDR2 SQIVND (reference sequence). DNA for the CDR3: TGTGCCAGTACCCCCATTGTTGACTATGGCTACACCTTC. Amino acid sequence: CASTPIVDYGYTF.

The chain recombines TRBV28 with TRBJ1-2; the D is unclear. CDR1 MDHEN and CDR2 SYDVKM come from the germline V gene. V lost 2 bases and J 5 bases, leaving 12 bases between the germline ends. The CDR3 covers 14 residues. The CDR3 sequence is CASSLLPGTYGYTF. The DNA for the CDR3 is TGTGCCAGCAGTTTACTCCCAGGAACTTATGGCTACACCTTC.

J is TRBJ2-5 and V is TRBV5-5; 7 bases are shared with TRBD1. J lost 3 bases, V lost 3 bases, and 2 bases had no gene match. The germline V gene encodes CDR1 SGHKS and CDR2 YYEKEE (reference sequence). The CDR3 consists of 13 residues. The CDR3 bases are TGTGCCAGCAGCTATACAGGGGAAGAGACCCAGTACTTC. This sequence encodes CASSYTGEETQYF.

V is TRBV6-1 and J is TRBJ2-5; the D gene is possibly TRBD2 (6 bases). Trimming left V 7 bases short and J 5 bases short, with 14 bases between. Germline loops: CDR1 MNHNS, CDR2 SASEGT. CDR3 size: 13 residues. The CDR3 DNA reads TGTGCCAGCAAGCGGACTAACAAGGAGACCCAGTACTTC. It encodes CASKRTNKETQYF.

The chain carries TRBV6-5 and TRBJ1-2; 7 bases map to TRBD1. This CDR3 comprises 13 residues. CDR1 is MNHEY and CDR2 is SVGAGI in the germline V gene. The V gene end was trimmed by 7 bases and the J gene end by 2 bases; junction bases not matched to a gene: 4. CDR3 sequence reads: CASTPGQNYGYTF. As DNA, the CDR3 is TGTGCCAGCACCCCGGGACAGAACTATGGCTACACCTTC.

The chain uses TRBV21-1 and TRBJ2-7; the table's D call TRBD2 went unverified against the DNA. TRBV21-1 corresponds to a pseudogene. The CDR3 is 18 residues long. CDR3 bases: TGTGCCAGCAGATTCAACGGGGGTCGGCATCGTTGGACCTACGAGCAGTACTTC. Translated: CASRFNGGRHRWTYEQYF.

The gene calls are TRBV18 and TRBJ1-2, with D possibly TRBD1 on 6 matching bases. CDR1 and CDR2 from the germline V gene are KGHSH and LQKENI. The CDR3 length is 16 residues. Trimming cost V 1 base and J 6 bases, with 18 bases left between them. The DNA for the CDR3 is TGTGCCAGCTCACCACGGGTCCTGACAGGAGGAAATGGCTACACCTTC. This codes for CASSPRVLTGGNGYTF.

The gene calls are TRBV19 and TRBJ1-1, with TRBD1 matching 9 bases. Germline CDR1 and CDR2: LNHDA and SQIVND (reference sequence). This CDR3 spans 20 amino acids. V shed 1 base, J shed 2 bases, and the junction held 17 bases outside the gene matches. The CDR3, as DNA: TGTGCCAGTAGTATAGGGGGACAGGGCGGGTATTCTGGCCTTAACACTGAAGCTTTCTTT. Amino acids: CASSIGGQGGYSGLNTEAFF. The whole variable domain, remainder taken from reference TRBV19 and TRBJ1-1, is DGGITQSPKYLFRKEGQNVTLSCEQNLNHDAMYWYRQDPGQGLRLIYYSQIVNDFQKGDIAEGYSVSREKKESFPLTVTSAQKNPTAFYLCASSIGGQGGYSGLNTEAFFGQGTRLTVV.

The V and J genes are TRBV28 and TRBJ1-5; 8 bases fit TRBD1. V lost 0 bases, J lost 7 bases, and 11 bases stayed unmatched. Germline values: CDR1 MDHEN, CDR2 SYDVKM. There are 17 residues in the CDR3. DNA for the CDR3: TGTGCCAGCAGTTTATGGGGTCAAGGACAGGGTTCACAGCCCCAGCATTTT. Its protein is CASSLWGQGQGSQPQHF.

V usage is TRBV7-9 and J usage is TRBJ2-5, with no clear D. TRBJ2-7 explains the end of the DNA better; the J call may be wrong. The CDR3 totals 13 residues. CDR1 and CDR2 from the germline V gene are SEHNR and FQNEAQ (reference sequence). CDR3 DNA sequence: TGTGCCAGCAGACGTTCCCCAACCTACGAGCAGTACTTC. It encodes CASRRSPTYEQYF.

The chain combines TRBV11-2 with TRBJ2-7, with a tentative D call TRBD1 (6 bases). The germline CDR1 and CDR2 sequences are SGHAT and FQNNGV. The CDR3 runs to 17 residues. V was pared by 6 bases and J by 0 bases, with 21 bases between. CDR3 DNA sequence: TGTGCCAGCAGTTCCGGGACACCAAGAAGACTCTCCTACGAGCAGTACTTC. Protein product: CASSSGTPRRLSYEQYF.

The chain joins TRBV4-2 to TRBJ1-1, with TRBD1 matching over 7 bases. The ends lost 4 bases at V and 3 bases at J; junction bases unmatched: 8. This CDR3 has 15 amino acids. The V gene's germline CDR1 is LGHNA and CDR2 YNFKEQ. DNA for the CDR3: TGTGCCAGCAGCCTAGAAGGGGGCCGAGACACTGAAGCTTTCTTT. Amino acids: CASSLEGGRDTEAFF.

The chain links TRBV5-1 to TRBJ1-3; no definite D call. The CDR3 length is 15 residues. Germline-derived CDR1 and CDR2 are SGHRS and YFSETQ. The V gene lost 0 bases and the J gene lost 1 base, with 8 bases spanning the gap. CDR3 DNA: TGCGCCAGCAGCTTGGCCGAGGGATCTGGAAACACCATATATTTT. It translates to CASSLAEGSGNTIYF.

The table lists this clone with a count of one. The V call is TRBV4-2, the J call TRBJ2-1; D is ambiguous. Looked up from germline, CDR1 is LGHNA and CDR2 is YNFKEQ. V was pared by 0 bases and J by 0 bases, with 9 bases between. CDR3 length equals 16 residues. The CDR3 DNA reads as TGTGCCAGCAGCCAAGATCCCCAGGACTCCTACAATGAGCAGTTCTTC. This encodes CASSQDPQDSYNEQFF.

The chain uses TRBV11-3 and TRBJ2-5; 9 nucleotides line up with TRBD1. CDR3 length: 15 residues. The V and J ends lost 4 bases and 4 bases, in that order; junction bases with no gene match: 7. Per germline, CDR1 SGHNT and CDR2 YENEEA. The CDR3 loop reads CASSSRTGAGETQYF. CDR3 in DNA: TGTGCCAGCAGCTCCAGGACAGGGGCCGGAGAGACCCAGTACTTC.

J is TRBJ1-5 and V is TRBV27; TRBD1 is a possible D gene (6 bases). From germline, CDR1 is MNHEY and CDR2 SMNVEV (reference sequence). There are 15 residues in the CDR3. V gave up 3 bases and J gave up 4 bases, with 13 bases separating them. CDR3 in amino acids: CASSFLGANNQPQHF. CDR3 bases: TGTGCCAGCAGTTTTTTGGGGGCTAATAATCAGCCCCAGCATTTT.

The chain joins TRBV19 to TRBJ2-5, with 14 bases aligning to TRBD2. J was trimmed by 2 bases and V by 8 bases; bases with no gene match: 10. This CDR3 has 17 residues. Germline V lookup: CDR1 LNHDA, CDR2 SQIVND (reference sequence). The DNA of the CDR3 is TGTGCCAGTTCCGGACTAGCGGGGGGACCTTTTCAAGAGACCCAGTACTTC. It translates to CASSGLAGGPFQETQYF.

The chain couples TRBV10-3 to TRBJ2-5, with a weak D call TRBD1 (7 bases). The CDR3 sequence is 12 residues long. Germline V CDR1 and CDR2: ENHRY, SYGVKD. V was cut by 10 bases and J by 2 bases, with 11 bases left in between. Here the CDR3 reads CATAGQQETQYF. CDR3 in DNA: TGTGCCACCGCGGGACAGCAAGAGACCCAGTACTTC.

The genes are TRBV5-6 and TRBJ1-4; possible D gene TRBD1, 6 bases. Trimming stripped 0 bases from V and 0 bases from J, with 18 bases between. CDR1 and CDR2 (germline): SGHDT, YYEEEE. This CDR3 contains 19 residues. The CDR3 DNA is TGTGCCAGCAGCTTGGCTTCTCCAGGGGCGCTTGCAACTAATGAAAAACTGTTTTTT. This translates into CASSLASPGALATNEKLFF.

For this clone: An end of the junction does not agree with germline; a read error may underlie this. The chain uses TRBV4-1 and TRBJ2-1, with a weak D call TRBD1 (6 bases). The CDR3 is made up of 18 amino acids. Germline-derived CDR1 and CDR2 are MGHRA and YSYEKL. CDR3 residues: CASNQMVAGAFPDNEQFF. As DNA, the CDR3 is TGCGCCAGCAACCAAATGGTGGCAGGGGCCTTCCCCGACAATGAGCAGTTCTTC.

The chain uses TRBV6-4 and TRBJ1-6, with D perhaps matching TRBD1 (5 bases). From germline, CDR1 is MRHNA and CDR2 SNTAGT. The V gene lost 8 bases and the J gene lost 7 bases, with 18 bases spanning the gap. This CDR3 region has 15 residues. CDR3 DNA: TGTGCCAGCTCGACCGACCAGGGTAACAATTCACCCCTCCACTTT. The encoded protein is CASSTDQGNNSPLHF.

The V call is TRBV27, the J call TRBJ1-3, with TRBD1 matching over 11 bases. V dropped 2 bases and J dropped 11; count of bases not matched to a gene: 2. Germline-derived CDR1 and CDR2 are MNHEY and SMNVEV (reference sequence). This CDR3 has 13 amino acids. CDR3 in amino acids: CASSLGQGAAIYF. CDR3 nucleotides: TGTGCCAGCAGTTTAGGACAGGGGGCGGCCATATATTTT.

This CDR3 is CATRQGSAYEQYF. Written as DNA, the CDR3 is TGTGCCACCCGACAGGGATCTGCTTACGAGCAGTACTTC. The chain uses TRBV2 and TRBJ2-7, with TRBD1 matching 7 bases. V was clipped by 10 bases and J by 4 bases; unmatched bases: 10. The CDR3 runs to 13 residues. Germline lookup yields CDR1 SNHLY and CDR2 FYNNEI.

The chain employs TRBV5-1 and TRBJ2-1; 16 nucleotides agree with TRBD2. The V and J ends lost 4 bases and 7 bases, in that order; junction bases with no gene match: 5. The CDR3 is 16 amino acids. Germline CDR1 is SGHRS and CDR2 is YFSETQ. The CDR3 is CASSLPGLAGGNEQFF. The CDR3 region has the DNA TGCGCCAGCAGCCTGCCGGGACTAGCGGGAGGGAATGAGCAGTTCTTC.

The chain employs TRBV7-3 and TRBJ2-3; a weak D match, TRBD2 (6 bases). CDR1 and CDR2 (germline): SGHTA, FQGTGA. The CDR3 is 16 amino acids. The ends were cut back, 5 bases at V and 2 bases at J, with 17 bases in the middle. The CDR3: CASSAPGLTPTDTQYF. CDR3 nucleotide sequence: TGTGCCAGCAGCGCTCCGGGACTCACCCCCACAGATACGCAGTATTTT.

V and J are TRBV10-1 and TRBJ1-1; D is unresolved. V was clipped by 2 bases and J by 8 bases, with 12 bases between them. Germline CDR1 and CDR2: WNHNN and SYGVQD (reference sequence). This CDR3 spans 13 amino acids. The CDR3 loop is CASSETRPGEAFF. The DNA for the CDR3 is TGCGCCAGCAGTGAGACCCGGCCGGGGGAAGCTTTCTTT.